These T cell receptor beta chains were read from a single sample in a study of a mutant IDH1 vaccine in newly diagnosed glioma. Antigen specificity for these receptors is unknown. Sequenced by immunoSEQ multiplex PCR; TCRdb stores in-frame clones only, minus some. In the table there are over 75,000 clones, about 81% of which are singletons. The source material was PBMCs, sampled from a glioma patient whose treatment included an IDH1 peptide vaccine. These receptors all stem from a man in his forties with glioma. The CDR3 runs from the conserved cysteine through the conserved F or W. The D gene is left open where the match is weak. Clone size is stated in some rows and not others, as once, few, many or a class when expanded.

clone_size	v_call	j_call	d_call	cdr3_nt	cdr3_aa
-	TRBV13	TRBJ2-7	TRBD2	TGTGCCAGCAGCTTATGGCGGGAGGGCTACGAGCAGTACTTC	CASSLWREGYEQYF
once	TRBV7-2	TRBJ2-7	TRBD2	TGTGCCAGCAGAGAGGGTCTAGCGGCTTCCTACGAGCAGTACTTC	CASREGLAASYEQYF
-	TRBV5-6	TRBJ2-7	-	TGTGCCAGCAGCTTGGGCGCCGGTGGATACGAGCAGTACTTC	CASSLGAGGYEQYF
-	TRBV6-6	TRBJ1-5	-	TGTGCCAGCAGTGACCTTAATACACAGAATCAGCCCCAGCATTTT	CASSDLNTQNQPQHF
-	TRBV5-4	TRBJ1-1	TRBD1	TGTGCCAGCAGCTCGCGGACAGGGGGCGACACTGAAGCTTTCTTT	CASSSRTGGDTEAFF
-	TRBV7-2	TRBJ1-2	-	TGTGCCAGCAGCTTAGGCTACTATGGCTACACCTTC	CASSLGYYGYTF
few	TRBV10-3	TRBJ1-6	-	TGTGCCATCGGCTTGACTAATTCACCCCTCCACTTT	CAIGLTNSPLHF
-	TRBV27	TRBJ1-3	-	TGTGCCAGCAGGCGACTGAATACGATAGGAAACACCATATATTTT	CASRRLNTIGNTIYF
few	TRBV7-9	TRBJ1-1	-	TGTGCCAGCAGCGAGAGGGGGAGAACCTTCGGGGGTCCCACTGAAGCTTTCTTT	CASSERGRTFGGPTEAFF
-	TRBV29-1	TRBJ2-5	-	TGCAGCGTTGCCGGGGACGGCCAAGAGACCCAGTACTTC	CSVAGDGQETQYF
-	TRBV7-9	TRBJ2-7	TRBD2	TGTGCCAGGACACAAGGGTTAGGGACTAGCGGGAGGGTATCTGGCGAGCAGTACTTC	CARTQGLGTSGRVSGEQYF
few	TRBV15	TRBJ1-1	-	TGTGCCACCAGCAGAGTCCCCGGTGGGGTTAGTGAAGCTTTCTTT	CATSRVPGGVSEAFF
-	TRBV11-2	TRBJ2-2	-	TGTGCCAGCAGCCCAACATCGGCCGGGGAGCTGTTTTTT	CASSPTSAGELFF
-	TRBV9	TRBJ2-3	-	TGTGCCAGCAGCGTAGGACTAGTCGGGGATACGCAGTATTTT	CASSVGLVGDTQYF
-	TRBV5-6	TRBJ1-5	TRBD1	TGTGCCAGCAACCAGACAGGGAGCAATCAGCCCCAGCATTTT	CASNQTGSNQPQHF
-	TRBV19	TRBJ2-6	TRBD2	TGTGCCAGTAGTAACCTAGCGGGAGTCCCCTCTGGGGCCAACGTCCTGACTTTC	CASSNLAGVPSGANVLTF
-	TRBV29-1	TRBJ1-2	-	TGCAGCGTTGATGCCCTGGGTGGCTACACCTTC	CSVDALGGYTF
few	TRBV19	TRBJ2-1	TRBD2	TGTGCCAGTAGTGGAGGACTAGCGGACTACAATGAGCAGTTCTTC	CASSGGLADYNEQFF
once	TRBV7-2	TRBJ2-5	-	TGTGCCAGCAGCCTACTGCCCCGGGGGACCCAGTACTTC	CASSLLPRGTQYF
-	TRBV6-6	TRBJ1-1	-	TGTGCCAGCAGTTACTTGCCGGGGACACAAAACACTGAAGCTTTCTTT	CASSYLPGTQNTEAFF